The clone carrying this TCR beta chain was recorded many times. This sample was taken from a study of neurological immune-mediated disorders. The germline gives CDR1 LGHDT, CDR2 YNNKEL (reference sequence). This CDR3 is built from 15 residues. Trimming cost V 4 bases and J 3 bases, with 15 bases left between them. 5'RACE generated cDNA with 10-nucleotide random UMIs. TCRdb redid the calling of the 5' RACE reads with MiXCR, one entry per CDR3 protein. The repertoire has about 38,000 distinct CDR3 sequences, approximately 4.4% of them found once; the top ten carry approximately 8.7%. The sequence derives from a man aged 18 to 29 in good health. The sample taken for sequencing was CD4+ T cells from blood. V is TRBV3-1 and J is TRBJ2-5; possible D gene TRBD2, 5 bases. CDR3 in amino acids: CASSRGGIAEETQYF. The CDR3 nucleotides are TGTGCCAGCAGCCGAGGAGGTATAGCAGAAGAGACCCAGTACTTC.